This note documents a single TCR beta chain sequence. Sequencing of TCR-alpha and TCR-beta chains was unpaired. Using immunoSEQ multiplex PCR, the repertoire was profiled, and TCRdb retains in-frame clones only, with some absent. This table holds about 88,000 clones, about nine tenths found once. This entry comes from a study of T cells in tuberculosis. Broader study findings: Low-affinity CD1B-GMM tetramer-binding T cells may have been missed.

Sorting used thawed, overnight-rested PBMC stained with anti-CD3, a viability dye and GMM-loaded CD1B tetramer. The lipid loaded on the CD1B tetramers was C32 glucose monomycolate from Rhodococcus equi. PBMC for tetramer sorting were first depleted of CD14-expressing monocytes. Each donor contributed 80,000 to 100,000 sorted tetramer-negative cells. V lost 4 bases and J lost 7, with 2 bases in between. The germline gives CDR1 MNHEY, CDR2 SVGAGI. This CDR3 spans 11 amino acids. The genes are TRBV6-5 and TRBJ1-6; D gene unclear. This receptor was obtained from an adult woman with latent tuberculosis. Sequencing used CD1b-GMM tetramer-negative cells sorted from PBMCs. The CDR3, as DNA: TGTGCCAGCAGTTTAAATTCACCCCTCCACTTT. Protein product: CASSLNSPLHF.